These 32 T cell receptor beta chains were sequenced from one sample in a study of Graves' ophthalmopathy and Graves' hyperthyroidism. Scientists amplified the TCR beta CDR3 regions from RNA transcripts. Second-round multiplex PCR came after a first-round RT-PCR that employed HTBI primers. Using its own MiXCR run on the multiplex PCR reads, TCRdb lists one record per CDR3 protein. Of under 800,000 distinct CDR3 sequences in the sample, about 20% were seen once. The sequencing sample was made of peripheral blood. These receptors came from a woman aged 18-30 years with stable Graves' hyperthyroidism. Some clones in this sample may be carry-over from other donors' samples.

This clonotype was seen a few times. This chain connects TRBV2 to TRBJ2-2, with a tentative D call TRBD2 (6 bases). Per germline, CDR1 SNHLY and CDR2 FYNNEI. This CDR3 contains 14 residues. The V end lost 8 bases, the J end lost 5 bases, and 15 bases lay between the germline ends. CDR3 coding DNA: TGTGCCAGCCGTGGGGGACTTTGGACCGGGGAGCTGTTTTTT. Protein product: CASRGGLWTGELFF.

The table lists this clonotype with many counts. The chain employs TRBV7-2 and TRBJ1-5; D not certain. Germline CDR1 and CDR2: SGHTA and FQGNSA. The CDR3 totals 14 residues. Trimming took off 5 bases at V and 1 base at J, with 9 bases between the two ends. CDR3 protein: CASSPIRSNQPQHF. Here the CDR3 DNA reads TGTGCCAGCAGCCCGATTCGGAGCAATCAGCCCCAGCATTTT.

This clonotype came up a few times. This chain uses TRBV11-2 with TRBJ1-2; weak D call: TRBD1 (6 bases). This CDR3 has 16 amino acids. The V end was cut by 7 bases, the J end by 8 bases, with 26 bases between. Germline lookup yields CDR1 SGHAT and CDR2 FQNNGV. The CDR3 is CASTEKGGVGSIGYTF. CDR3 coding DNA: TGTGCCAGCACCGAAAAGGGGGGCGTTGGTAGTATAGGCTACACCTTC.

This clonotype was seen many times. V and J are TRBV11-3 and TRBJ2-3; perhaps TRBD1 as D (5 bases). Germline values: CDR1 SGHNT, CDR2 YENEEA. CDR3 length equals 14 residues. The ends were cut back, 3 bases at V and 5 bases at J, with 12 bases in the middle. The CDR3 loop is CASSFGRVGDTQYF. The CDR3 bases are TGTGCCAGCAGCTTCGGCAGGGTAGGAGATACGCAGTATTTT.

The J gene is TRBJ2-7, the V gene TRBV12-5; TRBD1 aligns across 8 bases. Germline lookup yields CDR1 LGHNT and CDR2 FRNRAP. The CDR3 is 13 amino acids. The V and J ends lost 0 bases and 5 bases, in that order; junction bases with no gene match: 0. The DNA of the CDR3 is TGTGCTAGTGGTTTGGTACAGGGGGACGAGCAGTACTTC. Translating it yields CASGLVQGDEQYF.

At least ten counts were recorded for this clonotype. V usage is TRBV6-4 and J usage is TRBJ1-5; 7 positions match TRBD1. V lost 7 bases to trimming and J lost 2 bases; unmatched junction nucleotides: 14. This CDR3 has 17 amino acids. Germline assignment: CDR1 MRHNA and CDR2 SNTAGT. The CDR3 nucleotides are TGTGCCAGCACCAAGCCCCGGACAGGATCGGGCAATCAGCCCCAGCATTTT. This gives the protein CASTKPRTGSGNQPQHF.

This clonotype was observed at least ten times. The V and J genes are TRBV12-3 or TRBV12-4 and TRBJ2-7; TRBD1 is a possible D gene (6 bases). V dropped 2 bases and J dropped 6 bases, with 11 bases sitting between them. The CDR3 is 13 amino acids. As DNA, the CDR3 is TGTGCCAGCAGTTTACAGGACAGAACCGAGCAGTACTTC. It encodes CASSLQDRTEQYF.

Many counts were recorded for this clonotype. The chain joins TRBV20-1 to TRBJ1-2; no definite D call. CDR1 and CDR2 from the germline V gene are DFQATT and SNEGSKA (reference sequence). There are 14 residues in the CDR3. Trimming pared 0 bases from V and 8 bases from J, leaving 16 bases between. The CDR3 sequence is CSARDLPPREGYTF. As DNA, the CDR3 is TGCAGTGCTAGAGATCTCCCGCCGAGGGAAGGCTACACCTTC.

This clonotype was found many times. CDR3 sequence (DNA): TGTGCCAGCAGTTACTCCCTGGTAATGGGCCTGAACACTGAAGCTTTCTTT. Translated, it gives CASSYSLVMGLNTEAFF. V is TRBV6-5 and J is TRBJ1-1; D is unclear. Germline values: CDR1 MNHEY, CDR2 SVGAGI. V gave up 0 bases and J gave up 0 bases, with 14 bases separating them. The CDR3 consists of 17 residues.

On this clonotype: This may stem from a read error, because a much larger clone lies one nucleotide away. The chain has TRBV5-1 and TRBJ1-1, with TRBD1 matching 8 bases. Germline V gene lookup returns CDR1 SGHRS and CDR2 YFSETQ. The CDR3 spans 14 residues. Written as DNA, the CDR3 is TGCGCCAGCAGCCTCGGACAGGGTTGGACTGAAGCTTGCTTT. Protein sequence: CASSLGQGWTEACF.

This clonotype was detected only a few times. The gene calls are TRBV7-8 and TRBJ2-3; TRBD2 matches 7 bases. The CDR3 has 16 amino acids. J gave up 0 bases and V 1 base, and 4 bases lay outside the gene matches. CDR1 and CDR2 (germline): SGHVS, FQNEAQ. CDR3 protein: CASSLGGTTSTDTQYF. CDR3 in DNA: TGTGCCAGCAGCTTAGGCGGGACTACTAGCACAGATACGCAGTATTTT. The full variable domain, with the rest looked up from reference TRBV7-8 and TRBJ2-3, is GAGVSQSPRYKVAKRGQDVALRCDPISGHVSLFWYQQALGQGPEFLTYFQNEAQLDKSGLPSDRFFAERPEGSVSTLKIQRTQQEDSAVYLCASSLGGTTSTDTQYFGPGTRLTVL.

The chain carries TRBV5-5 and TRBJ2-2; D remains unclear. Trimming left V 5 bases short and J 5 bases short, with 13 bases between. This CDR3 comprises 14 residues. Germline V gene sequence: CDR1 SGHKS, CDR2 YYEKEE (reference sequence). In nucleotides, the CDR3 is TGTGCCAGCAGGGCGTTAGGAAGGACCGGGGAGCTGTTTTTT. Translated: CASRALGRTGELFF. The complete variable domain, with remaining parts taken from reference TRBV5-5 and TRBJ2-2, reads DAGVTQSPTHLIKTRGQQVTLRCSPISGHKSVSWYQQVLGQGPQFIFQYYEKEERGRGNFPDRFSARQFPNYSSELNVNALLLGDSALYLCASRALGRTGELFFGEGSRLTVL.

Here the CDR3 reads CSASHSGGDQETQYF. The DNA for the CDR3 is TGCAGTGCTAGTCACAGTGGGGGGGATCAAGAGACCCAGTACTTC. This chain uses TRBV20-1 with TRBJ2-5; 7 bases are a match to TRBD2. The ends lost 3 bases at V and 2 bases at J; junction bases unmatched: 9. Germline CDR1 is DFQATT and CDR2 is SNEGSKA (reference sequence). CDR3 length equals 15 residues.

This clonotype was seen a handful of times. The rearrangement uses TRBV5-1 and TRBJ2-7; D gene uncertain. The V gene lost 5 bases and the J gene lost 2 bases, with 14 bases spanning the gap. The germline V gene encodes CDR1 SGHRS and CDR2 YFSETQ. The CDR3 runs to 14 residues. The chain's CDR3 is CASRFRFEPYEQYF. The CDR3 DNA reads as TGCGCCAGCAGGTTTAGGTTTGAACCCTACGAGCAGTACTTC.

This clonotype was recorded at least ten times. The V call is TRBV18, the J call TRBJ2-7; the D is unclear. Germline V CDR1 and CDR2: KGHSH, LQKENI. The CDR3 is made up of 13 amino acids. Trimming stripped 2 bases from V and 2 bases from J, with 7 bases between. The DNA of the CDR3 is TGTGCCAGCTCACCAGAGGTGACCTACGAGCAGTACTTC. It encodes CASSPEVTYEQYF.

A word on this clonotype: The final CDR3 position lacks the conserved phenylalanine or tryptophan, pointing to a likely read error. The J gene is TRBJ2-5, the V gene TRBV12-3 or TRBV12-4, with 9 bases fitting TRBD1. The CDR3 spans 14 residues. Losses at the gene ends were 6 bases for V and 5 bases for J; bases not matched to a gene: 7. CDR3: CASRGTGTEETQYL. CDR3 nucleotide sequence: TGTGCCAGCAGGGGGACAGGGACTGAGGAGACCCAGTACCTC.

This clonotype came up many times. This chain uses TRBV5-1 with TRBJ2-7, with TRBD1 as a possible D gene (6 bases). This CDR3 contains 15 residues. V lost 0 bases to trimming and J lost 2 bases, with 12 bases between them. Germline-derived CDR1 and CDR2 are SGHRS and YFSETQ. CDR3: CASSLARTVTYEQYF. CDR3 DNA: TGCGCCAGCAGCTTGGCCCGGACAGTTACCTACGAGCAGTACTTC.

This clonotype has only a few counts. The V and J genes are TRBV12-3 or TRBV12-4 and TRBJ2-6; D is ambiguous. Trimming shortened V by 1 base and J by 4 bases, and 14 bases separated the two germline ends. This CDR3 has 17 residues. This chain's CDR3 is CASSLVTALGGANVLTF. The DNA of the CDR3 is TGTGCCAGCAGTTTAGTAACAGCGCTTGGAGGGGCCAACGTCCTGACTTTC.

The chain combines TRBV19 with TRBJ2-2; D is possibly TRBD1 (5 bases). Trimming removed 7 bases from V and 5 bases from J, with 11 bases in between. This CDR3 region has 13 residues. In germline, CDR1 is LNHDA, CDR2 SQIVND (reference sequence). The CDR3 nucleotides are TGTGCCAGTACAATCCAGGGAACCGGGGAGCTGTTTTTT. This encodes CASTIQGTGELFF.

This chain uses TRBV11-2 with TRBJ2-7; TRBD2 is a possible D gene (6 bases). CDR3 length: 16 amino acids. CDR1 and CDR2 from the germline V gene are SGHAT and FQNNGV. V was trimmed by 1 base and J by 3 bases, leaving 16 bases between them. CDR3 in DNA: TGTGCCAGCAGCTTAGGCCTTAGCGGCTACCACTACGAGCAGTACTTC. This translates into CASSLGLSGYHYEQYF.

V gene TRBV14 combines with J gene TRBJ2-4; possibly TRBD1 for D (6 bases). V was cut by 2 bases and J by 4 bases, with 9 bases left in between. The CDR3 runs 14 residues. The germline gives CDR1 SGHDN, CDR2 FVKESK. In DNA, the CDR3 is TGTGCCAGCAGCCAACGGACAGATAAAAACATTCAGTACTTC. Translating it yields CASSQRTDKNIQYF.

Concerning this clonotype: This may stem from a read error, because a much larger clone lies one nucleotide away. The CDR3 here is CSAREYGQPNTEAFF. CDR3 in DNA: TGCAGTGCTAGAGAATACGGACAGCCGAACACTGAAGCTTTCTTT. The genes are TRBV20-1 and TRBJ1-1, with D tentatively TRBD1 (6 bases). This CDR3 has 15 amino acids. CDR1 and CDR2 from the germline V gene are DFQATT and SNEGSKA (reference sequence). V was shortened by 0 bases and J by 1 base, with 12 bases between the two germline ends.

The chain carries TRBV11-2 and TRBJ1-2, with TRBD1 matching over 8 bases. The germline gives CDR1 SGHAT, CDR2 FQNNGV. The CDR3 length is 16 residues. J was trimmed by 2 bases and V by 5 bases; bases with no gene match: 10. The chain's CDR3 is CASSTRTGLRNYGYTF. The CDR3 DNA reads TGTGCCAGCAGCACCAGGACAGGGTTGAGGAACTATGGCTACACCTTC.

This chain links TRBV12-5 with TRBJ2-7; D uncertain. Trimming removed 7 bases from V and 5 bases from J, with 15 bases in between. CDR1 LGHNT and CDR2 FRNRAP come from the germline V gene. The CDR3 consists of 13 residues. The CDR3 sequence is CASVLFPEHEQYF. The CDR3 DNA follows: TGTGCTAGTGTCCTCTTCCCAGAACACGAGCAGTACTTC.

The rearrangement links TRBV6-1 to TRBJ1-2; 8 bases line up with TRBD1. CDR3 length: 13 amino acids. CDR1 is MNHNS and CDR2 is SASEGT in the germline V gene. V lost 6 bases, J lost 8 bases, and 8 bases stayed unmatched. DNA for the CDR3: TGTGCCAGCAGCCACGGACAGGGTAAAGGCTACACCTTC. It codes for CASSHGQGKGYTF.

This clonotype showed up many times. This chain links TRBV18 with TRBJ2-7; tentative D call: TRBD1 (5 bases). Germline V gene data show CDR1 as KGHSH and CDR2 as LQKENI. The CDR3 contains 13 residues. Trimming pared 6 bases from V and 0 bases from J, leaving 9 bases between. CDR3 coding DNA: TGTGCCAGCTCCCGACAGAACTCCTACGAGCAGTACTTC. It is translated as CASSRQNSYEQYF.

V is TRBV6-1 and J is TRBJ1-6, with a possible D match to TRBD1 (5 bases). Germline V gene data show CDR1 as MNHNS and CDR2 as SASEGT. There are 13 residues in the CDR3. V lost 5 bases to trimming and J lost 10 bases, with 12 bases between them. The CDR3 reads CASSTDWGSPLHF. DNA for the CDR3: TGTGCCAGCAGTACAGACTGGGGCTCACCCCTCCACTTT.

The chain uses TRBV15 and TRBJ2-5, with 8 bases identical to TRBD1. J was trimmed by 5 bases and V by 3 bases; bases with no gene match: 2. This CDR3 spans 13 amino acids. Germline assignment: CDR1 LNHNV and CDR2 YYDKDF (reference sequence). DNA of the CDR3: TGTGCCACCAGCAGGGGACAGGCGGAGACCCAGTACTTC. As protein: CATSRGQAETQYF.

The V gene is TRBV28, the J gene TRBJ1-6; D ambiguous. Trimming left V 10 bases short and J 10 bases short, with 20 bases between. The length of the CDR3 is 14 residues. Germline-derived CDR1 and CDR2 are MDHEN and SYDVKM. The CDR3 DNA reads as TGTGCCACCCGCCCCGTCAGGTTCGGGTCACCCCTCCACTTT. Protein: CATRPVRFGSPLHF.

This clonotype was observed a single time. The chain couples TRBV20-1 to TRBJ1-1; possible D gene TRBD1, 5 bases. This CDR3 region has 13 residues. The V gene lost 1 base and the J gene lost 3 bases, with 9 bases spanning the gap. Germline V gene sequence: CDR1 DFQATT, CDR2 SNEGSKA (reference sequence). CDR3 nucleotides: TGCAGTGCTAGAGGCGGGGCGGACACTGAAGCTTTCTTT. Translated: CSARGGADTEAFF.

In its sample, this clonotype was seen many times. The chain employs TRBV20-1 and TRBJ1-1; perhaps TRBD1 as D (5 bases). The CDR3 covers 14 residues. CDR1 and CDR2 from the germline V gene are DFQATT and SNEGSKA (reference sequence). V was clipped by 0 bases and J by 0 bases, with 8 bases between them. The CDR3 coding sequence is TGCAGTGCTAGAGAAACGGGGGTGAACACTGAAGCTTTCTTT. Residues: CSARETGVNTEAFF.

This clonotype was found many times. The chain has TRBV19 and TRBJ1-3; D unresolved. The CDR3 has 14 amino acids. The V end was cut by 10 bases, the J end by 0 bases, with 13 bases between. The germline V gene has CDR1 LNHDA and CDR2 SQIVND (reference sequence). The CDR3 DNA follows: TGTGCCACCGTAGCAGGTCTCTCTGGAAACACCATATATTTT. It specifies CATVAGLSGNTIYF.